This T cell receptor beta chain came from a study of CD8+CD57+ T cells in acquired aplastic anemia. Study-wide context: The average for DNA from sorted CD4+ and CD8+ cells was roughly 3 ug.

Genomic DNA provided the template from which TCR beta VDJ and CDR3 profiles were obtained. MiXCR, run by TCRdb on the reads, gives a single entry per CDR3 protein. In the table there are roughly 180,000 distinct CDR3 sequences, roughly 65% of which are singletons. Patients chosen for sequencing had CD8+CD57+ cells that had expanded, as shown by flow cytometry. All patients were therapy-naive when blood was sampled. About this clonotype itself: Its antigen is currently unknown.

Study-wide points: Shared by patients and controls, some 29 CD8+ CDR3s were abundant in patients.

Trimming stripped 5 bases from V and 4 bases from J, with 15 bases between. Germline CDR1 reads SEHNR; CDR2 reads FQNEAQ (reference sequence). The CDR3 consists of 15 residues. This sequence was found in a human donor with aplastic anemia. Sequencing was done on a sample of sorted CD4+, CD8+, or CD8+CD57+ T cells (not recorded which) from PBMCs. The J gene is TRBJ2-1, the V gene TRBV7-9, with D perhaps matching TRBD2 (6 bases). The CDR3 is CASSQEVGSYNEQFF. CDR3 DNA: TGTGCCAGCAGCCAAGAAGTCGGGAGTTACAATGAGCAGTTCTTC. The full variable domain, rest sourced from reference TRBV7-9 and TRBJ2-1, is DTGVSQNPRHKITKRGQNVTFRCDPISEHNRLYWYRQTLGQGPEFLTYFQNEAQLEKSRLLSDRFSAERPKGSFSTLEIQRTEQGDSAMYLCASSQEVGSYNEQFFGPGTRLTVL.